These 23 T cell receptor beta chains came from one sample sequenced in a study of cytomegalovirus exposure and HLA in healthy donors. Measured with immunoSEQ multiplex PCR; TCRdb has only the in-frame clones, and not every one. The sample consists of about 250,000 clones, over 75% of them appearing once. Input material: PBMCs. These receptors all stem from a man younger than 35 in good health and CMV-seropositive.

Here the CDR3 DNA reads TGTGCCAGCAGTCGACGGACAGGGGGCCAGGAACAGCCCCAGCATTTT. It specifies CASSRRTGGQEQPQHF. V gene TRBV6-6 combines with J gene TRBJ1-5, with TRBD1 matching over 11 bases. Unmatched junction bases numbered 10, after V lost 5 bases and J lost 7 bases. The CDR3 has 16 amino acids. Germline lookup yields CDR1 MNHNY and CDR2 SVGAGI (reference sequence).

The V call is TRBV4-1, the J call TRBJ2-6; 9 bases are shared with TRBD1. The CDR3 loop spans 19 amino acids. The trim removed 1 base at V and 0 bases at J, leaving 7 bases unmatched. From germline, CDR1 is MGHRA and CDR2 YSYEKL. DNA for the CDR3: TGCGCCAGCAGCCAAGCCCCGGGACAGGGCGTCTCTGGGGCCAACGTCCTGACTTTC. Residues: CASSQAPGQGVSGANVLTF.

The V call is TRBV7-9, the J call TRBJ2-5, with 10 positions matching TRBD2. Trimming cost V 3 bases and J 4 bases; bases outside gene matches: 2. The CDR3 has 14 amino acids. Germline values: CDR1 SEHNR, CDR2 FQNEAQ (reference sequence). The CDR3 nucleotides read TGTGCCAGCAGCTTTGCTAGCGGGAGAGAGACCCAGTACTTC. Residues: CASSFASGRETQYF.

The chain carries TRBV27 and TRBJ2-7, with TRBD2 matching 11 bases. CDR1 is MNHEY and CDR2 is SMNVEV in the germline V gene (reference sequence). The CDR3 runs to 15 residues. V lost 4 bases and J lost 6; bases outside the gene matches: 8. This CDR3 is CASSSLLAGVGEQYF. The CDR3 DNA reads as TGTGCCAGCAGTTCCTTACTAGCGGGAGTCGGCGAGCAGTACTTC.

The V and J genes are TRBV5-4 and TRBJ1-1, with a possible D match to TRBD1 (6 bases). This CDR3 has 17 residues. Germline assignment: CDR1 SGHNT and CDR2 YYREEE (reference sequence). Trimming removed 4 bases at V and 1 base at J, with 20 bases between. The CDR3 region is CASSAGGRGLKNTEAFF. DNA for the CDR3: TGTGCCAGCAGCGCGGGGGGGCGCGGGTTGAAGAACACTGAAGCTTTCTTT.

CDR3 sequence (DNA): TGTGCCTGGAGTGTACTCGGGAGCCATCAGCCCCAGCATTTT. Its protein product is CAWSVLGSHQPQHF. The chain has TRBV30 and TRBJ1-5; D unclear. V lost 0 bases and J lost 5, with 11 bases in between. The CDR3 is 14 amino acids. Germline V gives CDR1 GTSNPN, CDR2 SVGIG (reference sequence).

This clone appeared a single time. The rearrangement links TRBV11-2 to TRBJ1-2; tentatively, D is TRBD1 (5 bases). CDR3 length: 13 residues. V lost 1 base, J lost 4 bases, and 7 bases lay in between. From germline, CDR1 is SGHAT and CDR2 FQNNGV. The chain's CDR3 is CASSLGTPYGYTF. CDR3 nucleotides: TGTGCCAGCAGCTTAGGGACACCCTATGGCTACACCTTC.

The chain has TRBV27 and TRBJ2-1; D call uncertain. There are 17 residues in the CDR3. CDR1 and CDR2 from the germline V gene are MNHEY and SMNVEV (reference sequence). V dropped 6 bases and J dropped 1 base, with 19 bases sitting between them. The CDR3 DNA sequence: TGTGCCAGCAGCTCCCCTGGAAGGGCCTCTTCCTACAATGAGCAGTTCTTC. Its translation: CASSSPGRASSYNEQFF.

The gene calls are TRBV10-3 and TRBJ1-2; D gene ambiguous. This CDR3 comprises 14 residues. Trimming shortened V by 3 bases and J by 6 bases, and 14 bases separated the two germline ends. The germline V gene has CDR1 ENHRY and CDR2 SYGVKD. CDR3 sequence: CAISDFESLDGYTF. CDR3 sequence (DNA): TGTGCCATCAGTGATTTTGAGTCGTTGGATGGCTACACCTTC.

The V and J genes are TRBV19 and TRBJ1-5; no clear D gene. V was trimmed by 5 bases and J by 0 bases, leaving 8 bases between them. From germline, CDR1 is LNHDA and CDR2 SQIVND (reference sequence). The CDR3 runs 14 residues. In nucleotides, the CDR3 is TGTGCCAGTAGTGAAGGGTTTAGCAATCAGCCCCAGCATTTT. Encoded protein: CASSEGFSNQPQHF.

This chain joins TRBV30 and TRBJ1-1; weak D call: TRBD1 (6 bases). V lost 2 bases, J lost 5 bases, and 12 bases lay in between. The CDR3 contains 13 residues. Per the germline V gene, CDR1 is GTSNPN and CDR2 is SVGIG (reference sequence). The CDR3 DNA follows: TGTGCCTGGAGTATGTACAGGGAGACTGAAGCTTTCTTT. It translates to CAWSMYRETEAFF.

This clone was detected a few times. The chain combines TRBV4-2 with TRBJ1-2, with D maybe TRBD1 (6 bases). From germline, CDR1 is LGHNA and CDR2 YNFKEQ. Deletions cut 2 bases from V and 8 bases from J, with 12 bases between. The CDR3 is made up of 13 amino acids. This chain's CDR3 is CASSQPGHQGYTF. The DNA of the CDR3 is TGTGCCAGCAGCCAACCGGGACATCAAGGCTACACCTTC.

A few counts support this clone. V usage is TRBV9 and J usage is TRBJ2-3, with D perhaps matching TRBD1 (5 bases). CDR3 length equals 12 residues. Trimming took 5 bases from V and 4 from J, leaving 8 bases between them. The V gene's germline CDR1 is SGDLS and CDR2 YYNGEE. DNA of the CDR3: TGTGCCAGCAGTGGGGCAGCAGATACGCAGTATTTT. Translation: CASSGAADTQYF.

For the CDR3, the DNA is TGTGCCAGCAGCTCCATCGAATCCTACGAGCAGTACTTC. Amino acid sequence: CASSSIESYEQYF. The V gene is TRBV5-8, the J gene TRBJ2-7; D not resolved. Germline V lookup: CDR1 SGHTS, CDR2 YDEGEE. Between the trimmed V and J ends, which lost 3 bases and 1 base, there was a span of 8 bases. This CDR3 has 13 amino acids.

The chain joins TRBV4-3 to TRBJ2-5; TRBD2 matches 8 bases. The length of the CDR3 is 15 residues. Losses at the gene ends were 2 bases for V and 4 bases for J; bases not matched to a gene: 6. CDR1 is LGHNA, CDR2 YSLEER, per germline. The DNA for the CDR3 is TGCGCCAGCAGCCAATATACGGGAGGGGGAGAGACCCAGTACTTC. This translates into CASSQYTGGGETQYF.

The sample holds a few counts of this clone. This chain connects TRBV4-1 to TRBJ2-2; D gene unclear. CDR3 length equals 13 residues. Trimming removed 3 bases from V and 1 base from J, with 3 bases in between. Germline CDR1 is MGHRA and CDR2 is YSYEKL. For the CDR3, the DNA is TGCGCCAGCAGCCACCAGAACACCGGGGAGCTGTTTTTT. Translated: CASSHQNTGELFF.

The CDR3 coding sequence is TGTGCCAGCAGCGACCTAGCGGGAAGGTACGAGCAGTACTTC. Translated: CASSDLAGRYEQYF. The chain couples TRBV7-6 to TRBJ2-7; 9 nucleotides align to TRBD2. The germline gives CDR1 SGHVS, CDR2 FNYEAQ. The CDR3 is made up of 14 amino acids. The junction had 6 bases not matched to a gene; V was cut back by 5 bases and J by 4 bases.

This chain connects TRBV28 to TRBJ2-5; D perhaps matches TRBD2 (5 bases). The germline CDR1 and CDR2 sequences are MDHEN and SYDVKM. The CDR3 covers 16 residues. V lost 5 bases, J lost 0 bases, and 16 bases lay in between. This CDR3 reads CASSLAMGDYQETQYF. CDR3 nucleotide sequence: TGTGCCAGCAGTCTCGCCATGGGAGACTACCAAGAGACCCAGTACTTC.

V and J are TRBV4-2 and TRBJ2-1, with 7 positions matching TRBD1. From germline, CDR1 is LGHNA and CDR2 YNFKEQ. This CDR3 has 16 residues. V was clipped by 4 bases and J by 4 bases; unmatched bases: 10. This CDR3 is CASSPQAGTAYNEQFF. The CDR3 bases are TGTGCCAGCAGCCCCCAGGCTGGGACAGCTTACAATGAGCAGTTCTTC.

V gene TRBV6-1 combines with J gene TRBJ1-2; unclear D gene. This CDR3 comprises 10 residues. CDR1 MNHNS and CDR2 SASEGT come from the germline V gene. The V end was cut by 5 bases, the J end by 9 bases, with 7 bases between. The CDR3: CASSRSSYTF. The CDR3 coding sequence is TGTGCCAGCAGTCGTTCAAGCTACACCTTC.

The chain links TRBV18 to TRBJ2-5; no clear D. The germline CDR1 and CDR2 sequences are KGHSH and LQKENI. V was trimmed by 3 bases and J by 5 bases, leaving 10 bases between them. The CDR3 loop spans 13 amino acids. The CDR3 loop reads CASSPGPWETQYF. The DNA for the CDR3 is TGTGCCAGCTCACCTGGCCCGTGGGAGACCCAGTACTTC. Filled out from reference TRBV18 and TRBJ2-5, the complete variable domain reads NAGVMQNPRHLVRRRGQEARLRCSPMKGHSHVYWYRQLPEEGLKFMVYLQKENIIDESGMPKERFSAEFPKEGPSILRIQQVVRGDSAAYFCASSPGPWETQYFGPGTRLLVL.

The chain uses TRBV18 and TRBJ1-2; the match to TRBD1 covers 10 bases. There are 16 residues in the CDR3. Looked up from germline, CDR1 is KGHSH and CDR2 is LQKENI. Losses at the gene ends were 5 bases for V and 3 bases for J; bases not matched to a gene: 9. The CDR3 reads CASSTNYGTGDYGYTF. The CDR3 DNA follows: TGTGCCAGCTCAACGAATTACGGGACAGGGGACTATGGCTACACCTTC.

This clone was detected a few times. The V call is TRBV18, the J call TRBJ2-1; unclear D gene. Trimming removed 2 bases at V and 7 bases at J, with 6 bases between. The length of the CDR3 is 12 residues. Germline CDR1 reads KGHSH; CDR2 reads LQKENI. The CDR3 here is CASSPSTNEQFF. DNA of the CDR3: TGTGCCAGCTCACCATCGACAAATGAGCAGTTCTTC. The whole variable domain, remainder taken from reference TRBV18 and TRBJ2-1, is NAGVMQNPRHLVRRRGQEARLRCSPMKGHSHVYWYRQLPEEGLKFMVYLQKENIIDESGMPKERFSAEFPKEGPSILRIQQVVRGDSAAYFCASSPSTNEQFFGPGTRLTVL.